The present T cell receptor (beta chain) was sequenced within a study of spatial heterogeneity in lung cancer. A single record per CDR3 protein comes from TCRdb applying MiXCR to the 5' RACE reads. The table lists roughly 120,000 distinct CDR3 sequences, 9% to 15% of them singletons. The time point here: blood at routine non-recurrence follow-up after resection. Whole RNA, which was extracted from tumor, nontumor lung tissue or frozen PBMC, was sequenced without any cell sorting. Here the sequenced sample was PBMCs, taken at follow-up. This sequence was found in a male donor with early-stage non-small cell lung cancer.

This CDR3 is CASSYVSNQPQHF. CDR3 coding DNA: TGTGCCAGCAGTTACGTTAGCAATCAGCCCCAGCATTTT. J is TRBJ1-5 and V is TRBV7-9; D gene uncertain. The CDR3 is 13 residues long. The germline V gene has CDR1 SEHNR and CDR2 FQNEAQ (reference sequence). Trimming took 6 bases from V and 0 from J, leaving 6 bases between them.